Following are 10 T cell receptor beta chains from one sample sequenced in a study of T cell responses to AZD1222 COVID-19 vaccine. Measured with immunoSEQ multiplex PCR; TCRdb has only the in-frame clones, and not every one. The sample contains about 100,000 clones, 88% of which appear only once. The sequences come from peripheral blood, collected on day 0 of AZD1222 vaccination. Every receptor here comes from an adult in good health.

The chain uses TRBV7-2 and TRBJ2-1, with 7 bases matching TRBD1. V lost 3 bases to trimming and J lost 10 bases; unmatched junction nucleotides: 9. CDR3 length: 14 amino acids. Germline V gene sequence: CDR1 SGHTA, CDR2 FQGNSA. The CDR3 region has the DNA TGTGCCAGCAGCTTTGAGACAGGGCCTCAAGAGCAGTTCTTC. Translation gives CASSFETGPQEQFF. Complete variable domain (other parts from reference TRBV7-2 and TRBJ2-1): GAGVSQSPSNKVTEKGKDVELRCDPISGHTALYWYRQSLGQGLEFLIYFQGNSAPDKSGLPSDRFSAERTGGSVSTLTIQRTQQEDSAVYLCASSFETGPQEQFFGPGTRLTVL.

The chain joins TRBV19 to TRBJ1-5; D gene uncertain. Germline CDR1 LNHDA, CDR2 SQIVND (reference sequence). This CDR3 spans 13 amino acids. The germline V and J ends were trimmed by 5 bases and 3 bases, with 8 bases remaining between them. The CDR3 reads CASSVRANQPQHF. The DNA for the CDR3 is TGTGCCAGTAGTGTCCGGGCCAATCAGCCCCAGCATTTT. The full variable domain, with the rest looked up from reference TRBV19 and TRBJ1-5, is DGGITQSPKYLFRKEGQNVTLSCEQNLNHDAMYWYRQDPGQGLRLIYYSQIVNDFQKGDIAEGYSVSREKKESFPLTVTSAQKNPTAFYLCASSVRANQPQHFGDGTRLSIL.

V is TRBV7-8 and J is TRBJ2-3; the match to TRBD2 covers 8 bases. Trimming took 2 bases from V and 3 from J; bases not matched to a gene: 10. This CDR3 has 17 residues. CDR1 and CDR2 from the germline V gene are SGHVS and FQNEAQ. For the CDR3, the DNA is TGTGCCAGCAGCTTAAGACGGGAGGGCCTTGGTACAGATACGCAGTATTTT. This sequence encodes CASSLRREGLGTDTQYF.

The V and J genes are TRBV13 and TRBJ2-1; TRBD2 aligns across 7 bases. The CDR3 is 15 residues long. J lost 4 bases, V lost 5 bases, and 8 bases had no gene match. CDR1 is PRHDT, CDR2 FYEKMQ, per germline (reference sequence). The CDR3 bases are TGTGCCAGCAGCAGCGGGACTTCCTCTTACAATGAGCAGTTCTTC. Its protein product is CASSSGTSSYNEQFF.

The gene calls are TRBV29-1 and TRBJ2-1; 10 bases are a match to TRBD1. The CDR3 consists of 17 residues. Unmatched junction bases numbered 16, after V lost 6 bases and J lost 5 bases. Germline V lookup: CDR1 SQVTM, CDR2 ANQGSEA. CDR3 loop: CSVTGTGARDYHNEQFF. The CDR3 bases are TGCAGCGTAACCGGGACAGGGGCCCGGGACTACCACAATGAGCAGTTCTTC.

This clone was counted a few times. The chain is built from TRBV30 and TRBJ1-3, with no clear D. The V gene's germline CDR1 is GTSNPN and CDR2 SVGIG (reference sequence). Trimming left V 5 bases short and J 1 base short, with 9 bases between. This CDR3 is built from 13 residues. The CDR3: CAWQQISGNTIYF. In nucleotides, the CDR3 is TGTGCCTGGCAACAAATTTCTGGAAACACCATATATTTT.

This clone appeared a single time. The rearrangement joins TRBV15 to TRBJ2-7, with 8 bases fitting TRBD2. In germline, CDR1 is LNHNV, CDR2 YYDKDF (reference sequence). The CDR3 length is 14 residues. The trim removed 8 bases at V and 0 bases at J, leaving 6 bases unmatched. The CDR3 reads CATQLAGNSYEQYF. As DNA, the CDR3 is TGTGCCACCCAATTAGCGGGAAACTCCTACGAGCAGTACTTC.

V gene TRBV27 combines with J gene TRBJ2-7; 7 bases match TRBD1. Germline V gene sequence: CDR1 MNHEY, CDR2 SMNVEV (reference sequence). This CDR3 is built from 15 residues. The V gene end was trimmed by 6 bases and the J gene end by 2 bases; junction bases not matched to a gene: 10. The CDR3 spells CASRRGQRDPYEQYF. The CDR3 bases are TGTGCCAGCAGGAGGGGACAGCGAGATCCCTACGAGCAGTACTTC.

The chain recombines TRBV9 with TRBJ1-2, with D possibly TRBD1 on 6 matching bases. The CDR3 consists of 16 residues. The germline V and J ends were trimmed by 6 bases and 5 bases, with 23 bases remaining between them. The germline V gene encodes CDR1 SGDLS and CDR2 YYNGEE. CDR3 amino acids: CASTPGVGAGLYGYTF. In DNA form, the CDR3 reads TGTGCCAGCACCCCAGGAGTGGGGGCCGGCCTTTATGGCTACACCTTC.

The chain carries TRBV13 and TRBJ2-7; TRBD1 aligns across 10 bases. Germline V gives CDR1 PRHDT, CDR2 FYEKMQ (reference sequence). The V segment lost 6 bases and the J segment 3 bases; nucleotides outside the gene matches: 5. The CDR3 has 14 amino acids. The CDR3 DNA is TGTGCCAGCAGGAGGACAGGGGGGTTCTACGAGCAGTACTTC. Its protein product is CASRRTGGFYEQYF.